This TCR beta chain was recovered during a study of metastatic and nonmetastatic thyroid tumors. Across the study: Repertoires of blood and of tissue (tumor or nodule) from malignant and benign thyroid patients were compared.

About this clone: The target antigen is unknown.

In the original analysis: The study took CDR3 differences across clinicopathological groups and made a distant-metastasis classifier for papillary thyroid cancer from them. TCRdb redid the clone calls on the PCR reads using MiXCR. The V and J calls here are based on TCRdb, not the publication. The table has roughly 65,000 clones, approximately 14% seen once; the top ten hold more than 6.5%. Patients were all untreated before their thyroid surgery. Overall study results and limits: Malignant thyroid tumors reportedly had TCR beta diversity that was significantly higher than in benign nodules, in blood and tumor.

The CDR3 has 16 residues. The V and J ends lost 5 bases and 5 bases, in that order; junction bases with no gene match: 10. Germline V gene sequence: CDR1 SGHAT, CDR2 FQNNGV. The sequence was obtained from a male donor with papillary thyroid cancer or a benign thyroid nodule (not recorded which). Some clones in this sample may be carry-over from other donors' samples. The sequencing sample was made of blood. The rearrangement joins TRBV11-2 to TRBJ2-3; 10 bases line up with TRBD2. CDR3 DNA sequence: TGTGCCAGCAGCCCCTGGCTAGCGGGAGCGGTAGATACGCAGTATTTT. Translation: CASSPWLAGAVDTQYF.